This is a list of T cell receptor beta chains from one sample in a study of OX40 agonist ivuxolimab in advanced cancers. Sequenced by immunoSEQ multiplex PCR; TCRdb stores in-frame clones only, minus some. The sample contains about 62,000 clones, 92% of which appear only once. The sample here was CD4+ or CD8+ T cells sorted from blood, taken in a trial of the OX40 agonist ivuxolimab. These receptor sequences come from an adult with an advanced solid tumor such as melanoma, head and neck, liver or kidney cancer. Each CDR3 is given with its conserved first and last residue. Each record gives: V gene, J gene, CDR3 length, clone size, D gene, CDR3 DNA, CDR3 protein. D genes are given only for firm matches. Expanded clones are given a class, and other clones once, few, many or no size at all.

>TRBV5-6|TRBJ1-2|13|once|-
TGTGCCAGCAGGGGAGGTGGCGCCCTCGGTTACACCTTC
CASRGGGALGYTF
>TRBV11-3|TRBJ2-2|15|-|TRBD1
TGTGCCAGCACCATGACAGGGGGGAACACCGGGGAGCTGTTTTTT
CASTMTGGNTGELFF
>TRBV5-1|TRBJ2-2|15|-|TRBD1
TGCGCCAGCAGTTCCCGACAGGGTTTCGGCGGGGAGCTGTTTTTT
CASSSRQGFGGELFF
>TRBV2|TRBJ2-7|16|-|TRBD1
TGTGCCAGCAGCGACGCATGGGGACAGGGAGGGGGAAAGCAGTACTTC
CASSDAWGQGGGKQYF
>TRBV6-6|TRBJ2-6|15|-|-
TGTGCCAGCAGTTATCAGCCCTCTGGGGCCAACGTCCTGACTTTC
CASSYQPSGANVLTF
>TRBV5-4|TRBJ1-2|14|-|TRBD1
TGTGCCAGCGGGACGACAGGGGTGGTAGAGGGCTACACCTTC
CASGTTGVVEGYTF
>TRBV6-1|TRBJ1-2|16|-|TRBD1
TGTGCCAGCAGTGAACCCCCAGGGACAGTAGAAAGTGGCTACACCTTC
CASSEPPGTVESGYTF
>TRBV6-1|TRBJ1-4|13|-|-
TGTGCCAGCAGTGAACACGGGTGGACCCAACTGTTTTTT
CASSEHGWTQLFF
>TRBV10-2|TRBJ2-5|14|-|-
TGCGCCAGCACCGAGGGTGGGAGCGCGAAGACCCAGTACTTC
CASTEGGSAKTQYF
>TRBV4-2|TRBJ2-5|13|-|-
TGTGCCAGCAGCCAAGATAGGCGGGAGACCCAGTACTTC
CASSQDRRETQYF
>TRBV5-6|TRBJ2-5|15|-|TRBD1
TGTGCCAGCAGCTTGACAGGGGTTAGGGAGGAGACCCAGTACTTC
CASSLTGVREETQYF
>TRBV14|TRBJ1-2|15|-|-
TGTGCCAGCAGCCAAGCCGGCGGGGGCGGCTATGGCTACACCTTC
CASSQAGGGGYGYTF
>TRBV29-1|TRBJ1-2|14|-|TRBD1
TGCAGCGTTGGGGGAGGACAGGGGGCAGAGGGCTACACCTTC
CSVGGGQGAEGYTF
>TRBV5-1|TRBJ1-1|14|once|-
TGCGCCAGCAGCTCAGGGACGGCCAACACTGAAGCTTTCTTT
CASSSGTANTEAFF
>TRBV6-5|TRBJ2-7|15|-|-
TGTGCCAGCAGCCCCCGGGGGAAGAGGAACTACGAGCAGTACTTC
CASSPRGKRNYEQYF
>TRBV4-1|TRBJ1-2|15|-|-
TGCGCCAGCAGCTCTCCCCCCCGCGGACTCTATGGCTACACCTTC
CASSSPPRGLYGYTF
>TRBV18|TRBJ1-5|13|-|-
TGTGCCAGCTCACCGGGCAGGGATCAGCCCCAGCATTTT
CASSPGRDQPQHF
>TRBV11-2|TRBJ1-4|14|-|-
TGTGCCAGCAGCCCAGGACGGGTGTATGAAAAACTGTTTTTT
CASSPGRVYEKLFF
>TRBV6-1|TRBJ2-3|14|-|TRBD2
TGTGCCAGCAAGACGGGGGGGCCTCCAGATACGCAGTATTTT
CASKTGGPPDTQYF
>TRBV4-1|TRBJ1-6|19|-|-
TGCGCCAGCAGCCAAGATCTACAGGGAAGTTCCCATATCGATTCACCCCTCCACTTT
CASSQDLQGSSHIDSPLHF
>TRBV6-6|TRBJ2-2|14|-|-
TGTGCCAGCAGGAGGGGACAAAACACCGGGGAGCTGTTTTTT
CASRRGQNTGELFF
>TRBV19|TRBJ2-2|17|-|TRBD2
TGTGCCAGTAGTAGGGCCCCTTTAGCGGGAGTATCCGGGGAGCTGTTTTTT
CASSRAPLAGVSGELFF
>TRBV15|TRBJ2-2|15|-|-
TGTGCCACCAGCAGGGCCCAGCCCGCCACCGGGGAGCTGTTTTTT
CATSRAQPATGELFF
>TRBV5-1|TRBJ2-5|16|-|TRBD2
TGCGCCAGCAGCCCGGGACTAGCGGGAGGGTCGGAGACCCAGTACTTC
CASSPGLAGGSETQYF
>TRBV6-5|TRBJ2-6|15|-|-
TGTGCCAGCAGTCGACAGCTGTCTGGGGCCAACGTCCTGACTTTC
CASSRQLSGANVLTF
>TRBV6-1|TRBJ2-7|14|-|TRBD1
TGTGCCAGCAGTTCCACAGGGGGCGTCCGCGAGCAGTACTTC
CASSSTGGVREQYF
>TRBV29-1|TRBJ2-5|15|-|TRBD2
TGCAGCGTTGAGAAAGCGGGGGGGTTCTTGGAGACCCAGTACTTC
CSVEKAGGFLETQYF
>TRBV9|TRBJ2-1|13|-|-
TGTGCCAGCAGCGTAGGTCCGATCAATGAGCAGTTCTTC
CASSVGPINEQFF
>TRBV4-2|TRBJ2-3|16|-|-
TGTGCCAGCAGCCTCCTTGGGACCGAGAACACAGATACGCAGTATTTT
CASSLLGTENTDTQYF
>TRBV18|TRBJ2-7|15|-|TRBD2
TGTGCCAGCTCACCACTGACTAGCCGATACTACGAGCAGTACTTC
CASSPLTSRYYEQYF
>TRBV15|TRBJ2-5|14|-|TRBD1
TGTGCCACCAGCAGGGACAGGGGGCGAGAGACCCAGTACTTC
CATSRDRGRETQYF
>TRBV4-1|TRBJ2-7|14|-|TRBD1
TGCGCCAGCAGCCAAGCGGGACAGGGTTACGAGCAGTACTTC
CASSQAGQGYEQYF
>TRBV12-5|TRBJ2-5|13|-|-
TGTGCTAACCCGCGACCACGGCAAGAGACCCAGTACTTC
CANPRPRQETQYF
>TRBV19|TRBJ2-1|17|-|-
TGTGCCAGTAGGCAAAATCTGCCACGGGGCAGACAGAATGAGCAGTTCTTC
CASRQNLPRGRQNEQFF
>TRBV14|TRBJ1-3|14|once|-
TGTGCCACCCAAGAGTCTAAAACTTTCAACACCATATATTTT
CATQESKTFNTIYF
>TRBV19|TRBJ2-3|15|-|TRBD2
TGTGCCAGTAGTGGAAGGACTAGCGTAACAGATACGCAGTATTTT
CASSGRTSVTDTQYF
>TRBV4-2|TRBJ2-3|13|-|-
TGTGCCAGCAGCCAGGAATTAGCGGATACGCAGTATTTT
CASSQELADTQYF
>TRBV19|TRBJ2-6|18|-|-
TGTGCCGGCCGTCAGGGTTCCCTCCTTGGGTCTGGGGCCAACGTCCTGACTTTC
CAGRQGSLLGSGANVLTF
>TRBV4-1|TRBJ2-2|14|once|-
TGCGCCAGCAGCCAAGACGTTACGCCCGGGGAGCTGTTTTTT
CASSQDVTPGELFF
>TRBV11-3|TRBJ1-5|16|-|-
TGTGCCAGCAGCTTAGAAGGAGGGGCAGGGAATCAGCCCCAGCATTTT
CASSLEGGAGNQPQHF
>TRBV29-1|TRBJ1-4|13|-|-
TGCAGCGTTGCCGGGCGTGGGGGCGAAAAACTGTTTTTT
CSVAGRGGEKLFF
>TRBV2|TRBJ2-1|17|-|TRBD2
TGTGCCAGCAGTGACCGGACTAGCGGGAGGGCCTACAATGAGCAGTTCTTC
CASSDRTSGRAYNEQFF
>TRBV7-9|TRBJ2-7|14|-|-
TGTGCCAGCAGCTTATCACATTCACCCTACGAGCAGTACTTC
CASSLSHSPYEQYF
>TRBV19|TRBJ2-3|19|once|TRBD2
TGTGCCAGTAGTATCTGGGCTAGCGGGAGAGGAATTAGGCCAGATACGCAGTATTTT
CASSIWASGRGIRPDTQYF
>TRBV7-6|TRBJ2-3|14|-|-
TGTGCCAGCAGCTTAGGACTCTTATCCGATACGCAGTATTTT
CASSLGLLSDTQYF
>TRBV6-5|TRBJ2-7|12|-|-
TGTGCCAGCCAGGACAGCTCCTACGAGCAGTACTTC
CASQDSSYEQYF
>TRBV5-4|TRBJ1-1|14|once|-
TGTGCCAGCAGCTTGGTGGCAGGTAACACTGAAGCTTTCTTT
CASSLVAGNTEAFF
>TRBV6-6|TRBJ1-2|15|once|-
TGTGCCAGCAGCCTGGGGGGGATGGAGATCTATGGCTACACCTTC
CASSLGGMEIYGYTF
>TRBV10-3|TRBJ1-4|13|-|-
TGTGCCATCAGCCCCCGTTTGCGTGAAAAACTGTTTTTT
CAISPRLREKLFF
>TRBV5-1|TRBJ1-5|14|-|-
TGCGCCAGCAGCGCAGGGGATAGCAATCAGCCCCAGCATTTT
CASSAGDSNQPQHF
>TRBV14|TRBJ1-6|13|-|-
TGTGCCAGCAGTGAGACAGGTCAGACACCCCTCCACTTT
CASSETGQTPLHF
>TRBV7-9|TRBJ2-7|15|-|-
TGTGCCAGCAGCTTTGGGGCGAACCCGACCTACGAGCAGTACTTC
CASSFGANPTYEQYF
>TRBV7-9|TRBJ1-2|14|-|-
TGTGCCAGCACCTCCGGCAGGGGCGACTATGGCTACACCTTC
CASTSGRGDYGYTF
>TRBV18|TRBJ2-7|13|few|-
TGTGCCAGCTCACCACCGGGATCCCCCGAGCAGTACTTC
CASSPPGSPEQYF
>TRBV6-5|TRBJ1-5|15|-|TRBD1
TGTGCCAGCAGTCGAACCGGGACAGACAATCAGCCCCAGCATTTT
CASSRTGTDNQPQHF
>TRBV10-1|TRBJ2-3|17|-|TRBD2
TGCGCCAGCAGTGAGTCGAGAACTAGCGGGCTTACAGATACGCAGTATTTT
CASSESRTSGLTDTQYF
>TRBV7-9|TRBJ1-1|11|few|-
TGTGCCAGCAGCTTTCAAGCCGAAGCTTTCTTT
CASSFQAEAFF
>TRBV5-6|TRBJ2-3|14|-|TRBD2
TGTGCCAGCAGCTCGCTAGCGGCCACAGATACGCAGTATTTT
CASSSLAATDTQYF